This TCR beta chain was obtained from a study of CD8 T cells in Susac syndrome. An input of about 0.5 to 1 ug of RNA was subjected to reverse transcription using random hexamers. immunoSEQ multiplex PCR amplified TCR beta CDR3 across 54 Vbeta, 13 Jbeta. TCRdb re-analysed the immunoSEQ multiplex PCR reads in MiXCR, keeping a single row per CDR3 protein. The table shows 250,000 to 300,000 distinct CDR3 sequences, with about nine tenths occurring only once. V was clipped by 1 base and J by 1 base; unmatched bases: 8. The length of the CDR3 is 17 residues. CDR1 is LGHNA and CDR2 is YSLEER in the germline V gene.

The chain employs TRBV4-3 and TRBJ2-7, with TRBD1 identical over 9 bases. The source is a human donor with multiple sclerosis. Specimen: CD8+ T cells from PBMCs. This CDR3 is CASSQASGTGISYEQYF. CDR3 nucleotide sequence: TGCGCCAGCAGCCAAGCGTCCGGGACAGGGATTTCCTACGAGCAGTACTTC.